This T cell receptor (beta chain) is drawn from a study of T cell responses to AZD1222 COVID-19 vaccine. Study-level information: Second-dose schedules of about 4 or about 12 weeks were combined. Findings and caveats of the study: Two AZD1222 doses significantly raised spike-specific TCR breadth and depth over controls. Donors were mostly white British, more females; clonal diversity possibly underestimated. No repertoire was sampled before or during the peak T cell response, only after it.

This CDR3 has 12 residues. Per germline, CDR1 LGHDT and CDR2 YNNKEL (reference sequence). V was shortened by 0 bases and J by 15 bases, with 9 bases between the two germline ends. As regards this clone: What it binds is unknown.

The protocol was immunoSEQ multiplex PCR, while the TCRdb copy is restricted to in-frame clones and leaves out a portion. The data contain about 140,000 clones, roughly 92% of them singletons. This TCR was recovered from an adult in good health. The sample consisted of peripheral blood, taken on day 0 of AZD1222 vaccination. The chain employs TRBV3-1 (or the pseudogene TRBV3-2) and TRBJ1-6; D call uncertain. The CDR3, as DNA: TGTGCCAGCAGCCAAGATCCCGGCGTCCTCCACTTT. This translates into CASSQDPGVLHF.